These 18 T cell receptor beta chains were sequenced from one sample in a study of blood T cell repertoires in COVID-19. Using immunoSEQ multiplex PCR, the repertoire was profiled, and TCRdb retains in-frame clones only, with some absent. Altogether more than 200,000 clones are present, nearly 90% being singletons, with the ten largest covering around 2.2%. Sequenced material: peripheral blood. All receptors come from a woman in her 40s who had recovered from COVID-19.

This clone was seen just once. The chain employs TRBV19 and TRBJ1-2; D ambiguous. The CDR3 extends over 15 amino acids. V was pared by 7 bases and J by 0 bases, with 15 bases between. Germline V CDR1 and CDR2: LNHDA, SQIVND (reference sequence). CDR3 bases: TGTGCCAGTAAAGTCAGTCTCACCTCTAACTATGGCTACACCTTC. This sequence encodes CASKVSLTSNYGYTF. The full variable domain, in which reference TRBV19 and TRBJ1-2 provide the parts outside the CDR3, is DGGITQSPKYLFRKEGQNVTLSCEQNLNHDAMYWYRQDPGQGLRLIYYSQIVNDFQKGDIAEGYSVSREKKESFPLTVTSAQKNPTAFYLCASKVSLTSNYGYTFGSGTRLTVV.

This clone was observed many times. This chain uses TRBV24-1 with TRBJ2-2; 8 bases match TRBD2. The CDR3 covers 14 residues. Looked up from germline, CDR1 is KGHDR and CDR2 is SFDVKD. J gave up 3 bases and V 9 bases, and 5 bases lay outside the gene matches. This CDR3 is CATAGGRHTGELFF. In DNA, the CDR3 is TGTGCCACCGCGGGGGGTAGGCACACCGGGGAGCTGTTTTTT.

The V call is TRBV11-2, the J call TRBJ2-3; TRBD2 might be the D (5 bases). The germline V gene has CDR1 SGHAT and CDR2 FQNNGV. The CDR3 consists of 15 residues. V lost 4 bases to trimming and J lost 2 bases, with 13 bases between them. CDR3 sequence (DNA): TGTGCCAGCAGCTCGTTGGGAGACGACACAGATACGCAGTATTTT. Translated, it gives CASSSLGDDTDTQYF.

The V and J genes are TRBV6-1 and TRBJ1-5; D gene uncertain. This CDR3 contains 14 residues. V shed 0 bases and J shed 3 bases, with 6 bases lying between them. Germline-derived CDR1 and CDR2 are MNHNS and SASEGT. The CDR3 DNA is TGTGCCAGCAGTGAAGCGTTCTCCAATCAGCCCCAGCATTTT. This encodes CASSEAFSNQPQHF.

V is TRBV7-9 and J is TRBJ1-1; 7 positions agree with TRBD1. The V gene end was trimmed by 1 base and the J gene end by 4 bases; junction bases not matched to a gene: 9. This CDR3 comprises 16 residues. Germline V gene lookup returns CDR1 SEHNR and CDR2 FQNEAQ (reference sequence). CDR3 amino acids: CASSLGSGGLGTEAFF. CDR3 DNA: TGTGCCAGCAGCTTAGGGTCAGGGGGATTGGGCACTGAAGCTTTCTTT.

The rearrangement joins TRBV11-1 to TRBJ1-4, with D maybe TRBD1 (6 bases). Deletions cut 6 bases from V and 8 bases from J, with 13 bases between. Per germline, CDR1 SGHAT and CDR2 FQDESV (reference sequence). The CDR3 has 13 residues. DNA of the CDR3: TGTGCCAGCAGTAAACAGGGAGTAGAAAAACTGTTTTTT. Encoded protein: CASSKQGVEKLFF.

The chain couples TRBV7-2 to TRBJ1-5; perhaps TRBD1 as D (6 bases). Germline lookup yields CDR1 SGHTA and CDR2 FQGNSA. V was pared by 5 bases and J by 2 bases, with 16 bases between. The CDR3 runs to 16 residues. CDR3: CASSRRQVGGNQPQHF. CDR3 DNA: TGTGCCAGCAGCAGACGACAGGTGGGTGGCAATCAGCCCCAGCATTTT.

The V gene is TRBV19, the J gene TRBJ2-4; 7 bases fit TRBD1. The ends lost 4 bases at V and 3 bases at J; junction bases unmatched: 3. Germline lookup yields CDR1 LNHDA and CDR2 SQIVND (reference sequence). This CDR3 spans 14 amino acids. The CDR3 region has the DNA TGTGCCAGTAGTAAGGCAGGGGGCAAAAACATTCAGTACTTC. This codes for CASSKAGGKNIQYF.

Of note for this clone: Mismatch with germline at one junction end may stem from a read error. V gene TRBV7-7 combines with J gene TRBJ2-2, with 9 bases aligning to TRBD2. The length of the CDR3 is 18 residues. Germline V lookup: CDR1 SSHAT, CDR2 FNYEAQ (reference sequence). The DNA for the CDR3 is TGTGCTAGCAGCTTCTCATTAATCGCAGCGGGAGGACCTGGGGAGCTGTTTTTT. It translates to CASSFSLIAAGGPGELFF.

This clone occurred once. The chain is built from TRBV5-6 and TRBJ1-4; 8 bases line up with TRBD1. The CDR3 is made up of 15 amino acids. CDR1 and CDR2 from the germline V gene are SGHDT and YYEEEE. Trimming cost V 4 bases and J 6 bases; bases outside gene matches: 8. DNA for the CDR3: TGTGCCAGCAGCCCCTGGACAGGGTTTGATGAAAAACTGTTTTTT. This encodes CASSPWTGFDEKLFF.

J is TRBJ1-1 and V is TRBV5-1, with TRBD1 identical over 10 bases. The trim removed 0 bases at V and 4 bases at J, leaving 0 bases unmatched. This CDR3 comprises 14 residues. Germline-derived CDR1 and CDR2 are SGHRS and YFSETQ. Written as DNA, the CDR3 is TGCGCCAGCAGCTTGGGACAGGGGGCCACTGAAGCTTTCTTT. Its translation is CASSLGQGATEAFF. Together with reference TRBV5-1 and TRBJ1-1, the CDR3 gives the full variable domain: KAGVTQTPRYLIKTRGQQVTLSCSPISGHRSVSWYQQTPGQGLQFLFEYFSETQRNKGNFPGRFSGRQFSNSRSEMNVSTLELGDSALYLCASSLGQGATEAFFGQGTRLTVV.

This chain connects TRBV11-3 to TRBJ2-5; 10 nucleotides agree with TRBD1. The trim removed 4 bases at V and 4 bases at J, leaving 6 bases unmatched. Germline V gene lookup returns CDR1 SGHNT and CDR2 YENEEA. CDR3 size: 15 residues. The CDR3 here is CASSSGTGVGETQYF. In DNA, the CDR3 is TGTGCCAGCAGCTCCGGGACAGGGGTCGGAGAGACCCAGTACTTC.

Comment on this clone: The sample holds other DNA sequences that translate to the same CDR3. The rearrangement joins TRBV20-1 to TRBJ2-7, with a possible D match to TRBD2 (5 bases). The length of the CDR3 is 11 residues. V dropped 5 bases and J dropped 3 bases, with 8 bases sitting between them. CDR1 is DFQATT and CDR2 is SNEGSKA in the germline V gene (reference sequence). The CDR3 region has the DNA TGCAGTGCTCGGACTGGCTACGAGCAGTACTTC. This translates into CSARTGYEQYF.

This chain joins TRBV19 and TRBJ1-2; TRBD1 matches at 10 bases. V lost 9 bases, J lost 8 bases, and 9 bases stayed unmatched. CDR3 length: 13 residues. Germline V gene data show CDR1 as LNHDA and CDR2 as SQIVND (reference sequence). For the CDR3, the DNA is TGTGCCAGCCGGACAGGGGGGATCTGGGGCTACACCTTC. Encoded protein: CASRTGGIWGYTF.

This chain joins TRBV5-4 and TRBJ2-5; D might be TRBD1 (5 bases). V lost 9 bases to trimming and J lost 3 bases, with 15 bases between them. This CDR3 contains 13 residues. Germline CDR1 is SGHNT and CDR2 is YYREEE (reference sequence). CDR3 coding DNA: TGTGCCACCACCCTTGGGGCGGAAGAGACCCAGTACTTC. Translated, it gives CATTLGAEETQYF. Looking up the rest from reference TRBV5-4 and TRBJ2-5 gives the full variable domain: ETGVTQSPTHLIKTRGQQVTLRCSSQSGHNTVSWYQQALGQGPQFIFQYYREEENGRGNFPPRFSGLQFPNYSSELNVNALELDDSALYLCATTLGAEETQYFGPGTRLLVL.

V and J are TRBV5-1 and TRBJ2-6, with D perhaps TRBD2 (6 bases). Trimming removed 2 bases from V and 0 bases from J, with 12 bases in between. This CDR3 contains 17 residues. Germline V CDR1 and CDR2: SGHRS, YFSETQ. CDR3 in amino acids: CASSFSGTPSGANVLTF. In DNA, the CDR3 is TGCGCCAGCAGCTTTAGCGGAACCCCCTCTGGGGCCAACGTCCTGACTTTC.

V and J are TRBV19 and TRBJ1-5; D is ambiguous. The CDR3 covers 15 residues. Germline values: CDR1 LNHDA, CDR2 SQIVND (reference sequence). Trimming shortened V by 5 bases and J by 6 bases, and 17 bases separated the two germline ends. The DNA for the CDR3 is TGTGCCAGTAGTCCTCGGGATCTGCCGAGTCAGCCCCAGCATTTT. It yields the protein CASSPRDLPSQPQHF.

The chain's CDR3 is CASSLASSGNTIYF. The CDR3 coding sequence is TGTGCCAGCAGCTTAGCTAGCTCTGGAAACACCATATATTTT. This chain uses TRBV7-6 with TRBJ1-3; D gene unclear. CDR1 and CDR2 (germline): SGHVS, FNYEAQ. V lost 0 bases and J 0 bases, leaving 3 bases between the germline ends. This CDR3 spans 14 amino acids. Filled out from reference TRBV7-6 and TRBJ1-3, the complete variable domain reads GAGVSQSPRYKVTKRGQDVALRCDPISGHVSLYWYRQALGQGPEFLTYFNYEAQQDKSGLPNDRFSAERPEGSISTLTIQRTEQRDSAMYRCASSLASSGNTIYFGEGSWLTVV.